The 12 T cell receptor beta chains in this list originate from one sample, sequenced in a study of beta chain features in type 1 diabetes. Antigens of these TCRs are unknown. General observations from the study: Among all four CD4+ subsets, Type 1 diabetes patients had TCRB CDR3s that were moderately but significantly shorter.

Every isolated RNA sample was fully reverse transcribed, so sequencing captured expressed TCRB transcripts. Profiling relied on immunoSEQ multiplex PCR, and the TCRdb table lists in-frame clones only, not all of them. The sample consists of roughly 130,000 clones, 16% of them appearing once. Sequencing was carried out using central memory CD4+ T cells from blood. The receptor set was obtained from a man aged 25-45 years with type 1 diabetes.

This clone was recorded at least ten times. This chain connects TRBV2 to TRBJ1-1, with D possibly matching TRBD1 (5 bases). V lost 10 bases to trimming and J lost 5 bases, with 20 bases between them. The germline CDR1 and CDR2 sequences are SNHLY and FYNNEI. The CDR3 spans 14 residues. CDR3 coding DNA: TGTGCCACCCTTCCGCAGGGAGGAACAACTGAAGCTTTCTTT. Translation gives CATLPQGGTTEAFF. Drawing the rest from reference TRBV2 and TRBJ1-1, the complete variable domain is EPEVTQTPSHQVTQMGQEVILRCVPISNHLYFYWYRQILGQKVEFLVSFYNNEISEKSEIFDDQFSVERPDGSNFTLKIRSTKLEDSAMYFCATLPQGGTTEAFFGQGTRLTVV.

The chain carries TRBV9 and TRBJ2-2; D is unresolved. The germline gives CDR1 SGDLS, CDR2 YYNGEE. V was clipped by 4 bases and J by 7 bases, with 5 bases between them. The CDR3 is made up of 11 amino acids. CDR3 protein: CASSTSGELFF. DNA for the CDR3: TGTGCCAGCAGCACAAGCGGGGAGCTGTTTTTT.

The table lists this clone with a few counts. This chain links TRBV5-1 with TRBJ2-1; D is perhaps TRBD2 (5 bases). This CDR3 is built from 14 residues. The germline gives CDR1 SGHRS, CDR2 YFSETQ. V lost 5 bases and J lost 3, with 12 bases in between. The CDR3 loop reads CASSSEGLYNEQFF. The CDR3 DNA sequence: TGCGCCAGCAGTAGTGAGGGTCTCTACAATGAGCAGTTCTTC.

V is TRBV18 and J is TRBJ2-3, with D possibly TRBD2 on 6 matching bases. CDR1 and CDR2 (germline): KGHSH, LQKENI. The ends were cut back, 2 bases at V and 5 bases at J, with 11 bases in the middle. There are 14 residues in the CDR3. The CDR3 sequence: CASSPVQGGDTQYF. CDR3 bases: TGTGCCAGCTCACCAGTCCAGGGAGGAGATACGCAGTATTTT.

This clone was observed a few times. This chain joins TRBV19 and TRBJ1-2; weak D call: TRBD1 (5 bases). Germline lookup yields CDR1 LNHDA and CDR2 SQIVND (reference sequence). The length of the CDR3 is 15 residues. Trimming took off 4 bases at V and 0 bases at J, with 12 bases between the two ends. The CDR3, as DNA: TGTGCCAGTAGTACGGGACTGGATGCTAACTATGGCTACACCTTC. Its translation: CASSTGLDANYGYTF.

The V and J genes are TRBV29-1 and TRBJ1-4; D is perhaps TRBD1 (6 bases). CDR1 and CDR2 (germline): SQVTM, ANQGSEA. The CDR3 is 12 amino acids. Trimming pared 7 bases from V and 1 base from J, leaving 7 bases between. The CDR3 DNA reads TGCAGCGGGGGACAAACTAATGAAAAACTGTTTTTT. It is translated as CSGGQTNEKLFF.

In DNA, the CDR3 is TGTGCCAGCAGTTACTCAGGGAGGCTTGGAAACACCATATATTTT. The encoded protein is CASSYSGRLGNTIYF. This chain uses TRBV6-5 with TRBJ1-3; D ambiguous. This CDR3 is 15 amino acids long. V lost 0 bases to trimming and J lost 3 bases, with 9 bases between them. From germline, CDR1 is MNHEY and CDR2 SVGAGI.

This clone was detected only a few times. The chain combines TRBV7-2 with TRBJ2-4, with TRBD2 matching 11 bases. The CDR3 spans 17 residues. Germline V CDR1 and CDR2: SGHTA, FQGNSA. After removal of 6 bases from V and 1 base from J, the junction contained 8 bases not matched to a gene. The CDR3 DNA reads as TGTGCCAGCAGTAGCGGGGGGGCCGCGTCTGCCAAAAACATTCAGTACTTC. It codes for CASSSGGAASAKNIQYF.

This rearrangement joins TRBV7-9 to TRBJ2-5; 10 positions match TRBD2. The V and J ends lost 5 bases and 3 bases, in that order; junction bases with no gene match: 3. In germline, CDR1 is SEHNR, CDR2 FQNEAQ (reference sequence). CDR3 length equals 14 residues. CDR3 sequence: CASSAGTSEETQYF. The CDR3 coding sequence is TGTGCCAGCAGCGCCGGGACTAGCGAAGAGACCCAGTACTTC.

This clone was counted between two and nine times. The CDR3 DNA follows: TGTGCCAGCAGTACAGACAGAGGGGGAAAACTGTTTTTT. Translation gives CASSTDRGGKLFF. The rearrangement uses TRBV25-1 and TRBJ1-4; possible D gene TRBD1, 6 bases. This CDR3 has 13 residues. Germline CDR1 is MGHDK and CDR2 is SYGVNS. Trimming removed 5 bases from V and 10 bases from J, with 14 bases in between.

CDR3 region: CASTALPSSYNEQFF. DNA for the CDR3: TGTGCCAGCACTGCCTTACCAAGCTCCTACAATGAGCAGTTCTTC. This chain connects TRBV6-1 to TRBJ2-1; D remains unclear. The CDR3 consists of 15 residues. Trimming pared 7 bases from V and 0 bases from J, leaving 13 bases between. From germline, CDR1 is MNHNS and CDR2 SASEGT.

This clone has only a few counts. V gene TRBV18 combines with J gene TRBJ2-7; no clear D gene. The CDR3 sequence is 13 residues long. V shed 6 bases and J shed 1 base, with 10 bases lying between them. The germline CDR1 and CDR2 sequences are KGHSH and LQKENI. The CDR3 sequence: CASSPDQSYEQYF. CDR3 in DNA: TGTGCCAGCTCGCCGGATCAATCCTACGAGCAGTACTTC.